This is a list of T cell receptor beta chains from one sample in a study of blood T cell repertoires in COVID-19. The repertoire was sequenced with immunoSEQ multiplex PCR; TCRdb's copy has only in-frame clones and lacks some. This table has approximately 440,000 clones, 90% appearing once. Sequenced sample: PBMCs or T cells enriched from blood (not recorded which). The receptors were sampled from a man aged 18-30 years who had recovered from COVID-19. The CDR3 runs from the conserved cysteine through the conserved F or W. The D gene is left open where the match is weak. Expanded clones are given a class, and other clones once, few, many or no size at all.

clone size: NA; V gene: TRBV5-4; J gene: TRBJ2-7; D gene: NA; CDR3 protein: CATLSIQPLKYEQYF; CDR3 DNA: TGTGCCACATTGTCAATACAGCCGCTTAAGTACGAGCAGTACTTC
clone size: NA; V gene: TRBV11-2; J gene: TRBJ1-1; D gene: TRBD1; CDR3 protein: CASSPGQGTMNTEAFF; CDR3 DNA: TGTGCCAGCAGCCCGGGACAGGGGACCATGAACACTGAAGCTTTCTTT
clone size: NA; V gene: TRBV2; J gene: TRBJ1-6; D gene: NA; CDR3 protein: CASSVQEGNSPLHF; CDR3 DNA: TGTGCCAGCAGTGTACAGGAGGGTAATTCACCCCTCCACTTT
clone size: NA; V gene: TRBV11-3; J gene: TRBJ1-2; D gene: NA; CDR3 protein: CATSGQNYGYTF; CDR3 DNA: TGTGCCACTTCTGGGCAGAACTATGGCTACACCTTC
clone size: few; V gene: TRBV20-1; J gene: TRBJ2-1; D gene: NA; CDR3 protein: CSAGAETEQFF; CDR3 DNA: TGCAGTGCTGGAGCGGAGACTGAGCAGTTCTTC
clone size: NA; V gene: TRBV3-1/TRBV3-2; J gene: TRBJ1-1; D gene: NA; CDR3 protein: CASSHGGAEAFF; CDR3 DNA: TGTGCCAGCAGCCACGGGGGGGCTGAAGCTTTCTTT
clone size: NA; V gene: TRBV5-1; J gene: TRBJ2-3; D gene: TRBD2; CDR3 protein: CASSITGTSGGAWDTQYF; CDR3 DNA: TGCGCCAGCAGCATAACCGGGACTAGCGGGGGGGCTTGGGATACGCAGTATTTT
clone size: NA; V gene: TRBV20-1; J gene: TRBJ2-3; D gene: NA; CDR3 protein: CSATYTDTQYF; CDR3 DNA: TGCAGTGCTACGTACACAGATACGCAGTATTTT
clone size: NA; V gene: TRBV2; J gene: TRBJ2-3; D gene: TRBD1; CDR3 protein: CASSGTGSDTQYF; CDR3 DNA: TGTGCCAGCAGTGGGACAGGCTCCGATACGCAGTATTTT
clone size: NA; V gene: TRBV7-3; J gene: TRBJ1-1; D gene: NA; CDR3 protein: CASSLSGGSYTEAFF; CDR3 DNA: TGTGCCAGCAGCTTAAGTGGGGGCTCTTACACTGAAGCTTTCTTT
clone size: NA; V gene: TRBV10-3; J gene: TRBJ1-3; D gene: NA; CDR3 protein: CAKATDSGNTIYF; CDR3 DNA: TGTGCCAAGGCGACAGACTCTGGAAACACCATATATTTT
clone size: once; V gene: TRBV10-1; J gene: TRBJ1-1; D gene: NA; CDR3 protein: CASSGQANTEAFF; CDR3 DNA: TGCGCCAGCAGTGGACAGGCGAACACTGAAGCTTTCTTT
clone size: NA; V gene: TRBV2; J gene: TRBJ1-4; D gene: NA; CDR3 protein: CASIKDRYEKLFF; CDR3 DNA: TGTGCCAGCATAAAAGACAGATATGAAAAACTGTTTTTT
clone size: NA; V gene: TRBV28; J gene: TRBJ1-2; D gene: NA; CDR3 protein: CATQQGLNYGYTF; CDR3 DNA: TGTGCCACCCAACAGGGTTTGAACTATGGCTACACCTTC
clone size: NA; V gene: TRBV27; J gene: TRBJ1-5; D gene: TRBD1; CDR3 protein: CASSWGQGNQPQHF; CDR3 DNA: TGTGCCAGCAGTTGGGGACAGGGGAATCAGCCCCAGCATTTT
clone size: NA; V gene: TRBV7-3; J gene: TRBJ1-2; D gene: NA; CDR3 protein: CASSLTPNYGYTF; CDR3 DNA: TGTGCCAGCAGCTTAACCCCGAACTATGGCTACACCTTC
clone size: NA; V gene: TRBV5-1; J gene: TRBJ1-2; D gene: TRBD1; CDR3 protein: CASNRGARSSYNYGYTF; CDR3 DNA: TGCGCCAGCAACAGGGGGGCCCGCTCCTCTTATAACTATGGCTACACCTTC
clone size: NA; V gene: TRBV29-1; J gene: TRBJ1-1; D gene: TRBD1; CDR3 protein: CSATPGTGGNTEAFF; CDR3 DNA: TGCAGCGCTACTCCAGGGACAGGCGGGAACACTGAAGCTTTCTTT
clone size: once; V gene: TRBV3-1/TRBV3-2; J gene: TRBJ1-1; D gene: NA; CDR3 protein: CASSQDTGGMNTEAFF; CDR3 DNA: TGTGCCAGCAGCCAAGATACCGGGGGTATGAACACTGAAGCTTTCTTT
clone size: NA; V gene: TRBV3-1/TRBV3-2; J gene: TRBJ2-1; D gene: NA; CDR3 protein: CASSREGSGQFF; CDR3 DNA: TGTGCCAGCAGCCGCGAGGGCAGCGGGCAGTTCTTC
clone size: once; V gene: TRBV9; J gene: TRBJ1-2; D gene: TRBD1; CDR3 protein: CASSVGTGEANYGYTF; CDR3 DNA: TGTGCCAGCAGCGTGGGGACAGGGGAAGCTAACTATGGCTACACCTTC
clone size: NA; V gene: TRBV5-1; J gene: TRBJ2-5; D gene: TRBD2; CDR3 protein: CASSGGSGGKETQYF; CDR3 DNA: TGCGCCAGCAGCGGTGGGAGCGGGGGCAAAGAGACCCAGTACTTC
clone size: few; V gene: TRBV9; J gene: TRBJ1-4; D gene: TRBD1; CDR3 protein: CASSTTGSGEKLFF; CDR3 DNA: TGTGCCAGCAGCACGACAGGGAGTGGTGAAAAACTGTTTTTT
clone size: NA; V gene: TRBV9; J gene: TRBJ1-2; D gene: TRBD1; CDR3 protein: CASSPSGDSYGYTF; CDR3 DNA: TGTGCCAGCAGCCCTAGCGGGGACAGTTATGGCTACACCTTC
clone size: NA; V gene: TRBV20-1; J gene: TRBJ1-5; D gene: TRBD1; CDR3 protein: CSASNRGVNQPQHF; CDR3 DNA: TGCAGTGCTAGTAACAGGGGTGTGAATCAGCCCCAGCATTTT
clone size: NA; V gene: TRBV2; J gene: TRBJ2-1; D gene: NA; CDR3 protein: CASSGGEADEQFF; CDR3 DNA: TGTGCCAGCAGTGGCGGCGAGGCGGATGAGCAGTTCTTC
clone size: NA; V gene: TRBV6-5; J gene: TRBJ1-5; D gene: NA; CDR3 protein: CASSYSQGGQPQHF; CDR3 DNA: TGTGCCAGCAGTTACAGTCAGGGTGGTCAGCCCCAGCATTTT
clone size: NA; V gene: TRBV6-6; J gene: TRBJ2-3; D gene: TRBD1; CDR3 protein: CASGQGNTDTQYF; CDR3 DNA: TGTGCCAGCGGACAGGGGAACACAGATACGCAGTATTTT
clone size: NA; V gene: TRBV5-1; J gene: TRBJ1-1; D gene: NA; CDR3 protein: CASSHHRETEAFF; CDR3 DNA: TGCGCCAGCAGCCACCACAGGGAAACTGAAGCTTTCTTT
clone size: once; V gene: TRBV7-2; J gene: TRBJ2-7; D gene: TRBD2; CDR3 protein: CASSLLAGADEQYF; CDR3 DNA: TGTGCCAGCAGCTTACTAGCGGGAGCGGACGAGCAGTACTTC
clone size: NA; V gene: TRBV5-1; J gene: TRBJ1-2; D gene: NA; CDR3 protein: CASSLGSVQVVDNYGYTF; CDR3 DNA: TGCGCCAGCAGCTTGGGGTCGGTTCAGGTTGTCGATAACTATGGCTACACCTTC
clone size: NA; V gene: TRBV5-1; J gene: TRBJ1-5; D gene: TRBD1; CDR3 protein: CASVKTGPGGQPQHF; CDR3 DNA: TGCGCCAGCGTGAAGACAGGTCCAGGGGGTCAGCCCCAGCATTTT
clone size: NA; V gene: TRBV7-9; J gene: TRBJ2-7; D gene: NA; CDR3 protein: CASSPWVAREQYF; CDR3 DNA: TGTGCCAGCAGCCCCTGGGTAGCCCGAGAGCAGTACTTC
clone size: NA; V gene: TRBV10-3; J gene: TRBJ2-1; D gene: TRBD2; CDR3 protein: CAISGTSGSSYNEQFF; CDR3 DNA: TGTGCCATCAGCGGGACTAGCGGGAGCTCCTACAATGAGCAGTTCTTC
clone size: once; V gene: TRBV27; J gene: TRBJ2-7; D gene: NA; CDR3 protein: CASSATPRDLGQGQYF; CDR3 DNA: TGTGCCAGCAGTGCCACCCCCCGGGACTTGGGGCAGGGGCAGTACTTC
clone size: NA; V gene: TRBV2; J gene: TRBJ1-4; D gene: TRBD1; CDR3 protein: CASRLGGTGNEKLFF; CDR3 DNA: TGTGCCAGCAGATTGGGGGGGACAGGGAATGAAAAACTGTTTTTT
clone size: NA; V gene: TRBV7-9; J gene: TRBJ1-1; D gene: TRBD1; CDR3 protein: CASSSLRGRNTEAFF; CDR3 DNA: TGTGCCAGCAGCTCCCTCAGGGGGCGAAACACTGAAGCTTTCTTT
clone size: NA; V gene: TRBV4-1; J gene: TRBJ1-6; D gene: NA; CDR3 protein: CASGGGSYNSPLHF; CDR3 DNA: TGCGCCAGCGGAGGTGGGTCCTATAATTCACCCCTCCACTTT
clone size: NA; V gene: TRBV14; J gene: TRBJ2-7; D gene: NA; CDR3 protein: CASSQGGLGTYEQYF; CDR3 DNA: TGTGCCAGCAGCCAAGGCGGCCTTGGTACCTACGAGCAGTACTTC
clone size: once; V gene: TRBV4-1; J gene: TRBJ1-3; D gene: NA; CDR3 protein: CASSQRNPAGGKSSGNTIYF; CDR3 DNA: TGCGCCAGCAGCCAAAGAAATCCTGCCGGGGGGAAGAGCTCTGGAAACACCATATATTTT
clone size: NA; V gene: TRBV3-1/TRBV3-2; J gene: TRBJ1-5; D gene: TRBD1; CDR3 protein: CASSQSQGSNQPQHF; CDR3 DNA: TGTGCCAGCAGCCAATCACAGGGGAGCAATCAGCCCCAGCATTTT
clone size: NA; V gene: TRBV2; J gene: TRBJ2-7; D gene: TRBD1; CDR3 protein: CASSEPIGGDRDYEQYF; CDR3 DNA: TGTGCCAGCAGTGAACCGATAGGGGGCGACCGGGACTACGAGCAGTACTTC
clone size: once; V gene: TRBV27; J gene: TRBJ1-2; D gene: NA; CDR3 protein: CASSRGSYGYTF; CDR3 DNA: TGTGCCAGCAGTAGAGGCAGCTATGGCTACACCTTC
clone size: NA; V gene: TRBV10-1; J gene: TRBJ2-1; D gene: TRBD2; CDR3 protein: CASHTPLSGMRYNEQFF; CDR3 DNA: TGCGCCAGCCATACCCCCCTCAGCGGGATGAGGTACAATGAGCAGTTCTTC
clone size: NA; V gene: TRBV18; J gene: TRBJ1-1; D gene: TRBD1; CDR3 protein: CASSPTGGEAFF; CDR3 DNA: TGTGCCAGCTCACCGACAGGGGGGGAAGCTTTCTTT
clone size: NA; V gene: TRBV3-1/TRBV3-2; J gene: TRBJ1-1; D gene: TRBD1; CDR3 protein: CASSQDLGTGGRAFF; CDR3 DNA: TGTGCCAGCAGCCAAGATTTAGGGACAGGGGGCAGGGCTTTCTTT
clone size: once; V gene: TRBV3-1/TRBV3-2; J gene: TRBJ2-3; D gene: NA; CDR3 protein: CASGSSTDTQYF; CDR3 DNA: TGTGCCAGCGGGAGTAGCACAGATACGCAGTATTTT
clone size: few; V gene: TRBV5-1; J gene: TRBJ2-7; D gene: TRBD2; CDR3 protein: CASSFTSGTYEQYF; CDR3 DNA: TGCGCCAGCAGCTTCACTAGCGGTACCTACGAGCAGTACTTC
clone size: NA; V gene: TRBV7-9; J gene: TRBJ1-3; D gene: NA; CDR3 protein: CASSFGGKGDDSGNTIYF; CDR3 DNA: TGTGCCAGCAGCTTTGGAGGGAAGGGCGATGACTCTGGAAACACCATATATTTT
clone size: NA; V gene: TRBV10-2; J gene: TRBJ1-3; D gene: NA; CDR3 protein: CASSSSPSGNTIYF; CDR3 DNA: TGCGCCAGCAGCTCTTCCCCTTCGGGAAACACCATATATTTT
clone size: NA; V gene: TRBV7-2; J gene: TRBJ2-2; D gene: NA; CDR3 protein: CASITALNTGELFF; CDR3 DNA: TGTGCCAGCATTACGGCACTAAACACCGGGGAGCTGTTTTTT
clone size: once; V gene: TRBV27; J gene: TRBJ1-6; D gene: NA; CDR3 protein: CASSSGGSPLHF; CDR3 DNA: TGTGCCAGCAGTTCCGGAGGCTCACCCCTCCACTTT
clone size: many; V gene: TRBV20-1; J gene: TRBJ1-6; D gene: TRBD1; CDR3 protein: CSASGQGSPYNSPLHF; CDR3 DNA: TGCAGTGCTAGTGGACAGGGAAGTCCCTATAATTCACCCCTCCACTTT
clone size: NA; V gene: TRBV6-5; J gene: TRBJ2-1; D gene: NA; CDR3 protein: CASQDQPIANEQFF; CDR3 DNA: TGTGCCAGCCAGGACCAACCGATAGCGAATGAGCAGTTCTTC
clone size: NA; V gene: TRBV15; J gene: TRBJ1-5; D gene: TRBD1; CDR3 protein: CATSAPDRGENQPQHF; CDR3 DNA: TGTGCCACCAGCGCCCCGGACAGGGGTGAAAATCAGCCCCAGCATTTT
clone size: NA; V gene: TRBV9; J gene: TRBJ2-7; D gene: NA; CDR3 protein: CASSVGGNSYEQYF; CDR3 DNA: TGTGCCAGCAGCGTTGGGGGGAACTCCTACGAGCAGTACTTC
clone size: NA; V gene: TRBV7-8; J gene: TRBJ2-3; D gene: TRBD2; CDR3 protein: CASSFPATSGRAVAGADTQYF; CDR3 DNA: TGTGCCAGCAGCTTCCCTGCGACTAGCGGGAGGGCCGTCGCTGGCGCGGATACGCAGTATTTT